This T cell receptor beta chain was found in a study of regulatory T cells in long-lasting Graves disease. Remarks on this clonotype: Its antigen is not known.

Study-level results: Among persistent patients, a larger number of public clonotypes were shared (about 3,000) than among newly diagnosed patients (966).

Described time point: persistent/refractory GD, antithyroid drugs over 5 years with positive TRAb. PBMCs provided the RNA from which the TCR library was made. Sequencing libraries for TCR beta were prepared with iRepertoire HTBI primers and Arm-PCR of CDR3 regions. TCRdb fed the multiplex PCR reads into MiXCR, producing one record per CDR3 protein. This table holds about 470,000 distinct CDR3 sequences, around 20% found once. This clonotype originated in a female donor with Graves disease. The source was peripheral blood mononuclear cells (PBMCs), collected when the disease was refractory, from a patient treated with antithyroid drugs.

CDR3: CASTLTGGGNQPQHF. The CDR3 DNA sequence: TGTGCCAGCACCCTGACAGGGGGAGGCAATCAGCCCCAGCATTTT. The chain carries TRBV6-1 and TRBJ1-5; 9 nucleotides match TRBD1. The CDR3 contains 15 residues. After removal of 7 bases from V and 2 bases from J, the junction contained 6 bases not matched to a gene. CDR1 and CDR2 from the germline V gene are MNHNS and SASEGT.